The 14 T cell receptor beta chains reported below all come from one sample, sequenced in a study of graft-versus-host responses after intestinal transplantation. Here immunoSEQ multiplex PCR was the method, and the copy in TCRdb shows in-frame clones only, minus some. Here the sample spans about 20,000 clones, approximately 40% being singletons. The material was alloreactive CD4+ T cells from a mixed lymphocyte reaction culture, obtained before intestinal transplant. Subset described: CFSE-low proliferating T cells sorted from approximately 6-day pre-transplant mixed lymphocyte reaction (GvH or HvG direction). The receptors were gathered from a human patient who received an intestinal transplant.

There are a few counts of this clone. The chain couples TRBV6-5 to TRBJ1-1, with unresolved D. Trimming stripped 5 bases from V and 11 bases from J, with 21 bases between. The CDR3 is 14 residues long. Germline V gives CDR1 MNHEY, CDR2 SVGAGI. DNA for the CDR3: TGTGCCAGCAGTCATTACTTTGACCAGACGTCTGCTTTCTTT. Encoded protein: CASSHYFDQTSAFF.

CDR3 coding DNA: TGCGCCAGCAGCTTTACGGGGGCCAGTGGTCAAGAGACCCAGTACTTC. Residues: CASSFTGASGQETQYF. The chain has TRBV5-1 and TRBJ2-5; D is possibly TRBD1 or TRBD2 (6 bases each). V was cut by 2 bases and J by 2 bases, with 16 bases left in between. This CDR3 region has 16 residues. Germline V CDR1 and CDR2: SGHRS, YFSETQ.

This chain uses TRBV6-1 with TRBJ1-3; possible D gene TRBD1, 5 bases. The length of the CDR3 is 15 residues. Germline-derived CDR1 and CDR2 are MNHNS and SASEGT. V lost 4 bases and J lost 2, with 12 bases in between. In DNA, the CDR3 is TGTGCCAGCAGTGCCCTACAGGCGGCTGGAAACACCATATATTTT. As protein: CASSALQAAGNTIYF.

The V and J genes are TRBV6-1 and TRBJ2-4; D ambiguous. V lost 3 bases and J lost 0, with 6 bases in between. CDR3 length: 14 residues. Germline CDR1 reads MNHNS; CDR2 reads SASEGT. CDR3 region: CASSEGIAKNIQYF. The CDR3, as DNA: TGTGCCAGCAGTGAGGGGATAGCCAAAAACATTCAGTACTTC.

V and J are TRBV5-1 and TRBJ1-1; D remains unclear. Germline CDR1 SGHRS, CDR2 YFSETQ. V was clipped by 1 base and J by 3 bases, with 10 bases between them. The CDR3 extends over 14 amino acids. The CDR3 is CASSLWGRDTEAFF. The CDR3 DNA is TGCGCCAGCAGCTTGTGGGGTCGCGACACTGAAGCTTTCTTT. Using reference TRBV5-1 and TRBJ1-1 for the parts outside the CDR3, the full variable domain is KAGVTQTPRYLIKTRGQQVTLSCSPISGHRSVSWYQQTPGQGLQFLFEYFSETQRNKGNFPGRFSGRQFSNSRSEMNVSTLELGDSALYLCASSLWGRDTEAFFGQGTRLTVV.

The chain links TRBV6-5 to TRBJ2-2, with D unresolved. Germline lookup yields CDR1 MNHEY and CDR2 SVGAGI. The CDR3 runs to 14 residues. V was shortened by 1 base and J by 2 bases, with 5 bases between the two germline ends. CDR3 bases: TGTGCCAGCAGTTACTTCCGAAACACCGGGGAGCTGTTTTTT. Protein sequence: CASSYFRNTGELFF.

This clone showed up just a few times. The rearrangement uses TRBV9 and TRBJ1-2; TRBD1 matches at 8 bases. Germline loops: CDR1 SGDLS, CDR2 YYNGEE. V dropped 4 bases and J dropped 4; count of bases not matched to a gene: 9. The length of the CDR3 is 15 residues. Written as DNA, the CDR3 is TGTGCCAGCAGCATGAGAGGACAGGGAGGCTATGGCTACACCTTC. It specifies CASSMRGQGGYGYTF.

This clone has only one observation. One end of the junction is discordant with germline, which a read error may explain. The rearrangement joins TRBV6-6 to TRBJ2-1; D is perhaps TRBD1 (6 bases). The CDR3 extends over 14 amino acids. The germline CDR1 and CDR2 sequences are MNHNY and SVGAGI (reference sequence). As DNA, the CDR3 is TGTGCCAGCAGTTACGGTAGCAGGGGCGTCGAGCAGCTCTTC. It codes for CASSYGSRGVEQLF.

This clone was observed a handful of times. The DNA of the CDR3 is TGTGCCAGCAGTTTCGGGACAGTCTTCTATGGCTACACCTTC. The encoded protein is CASSFGTVFYGYTF. The chain combines TRBV5-6 with TRBJ1-2; 7 bases match TRBD1. The germline gives CDR1 SGHDT, CDR2 YYEEEE. V was pared by 5 bases and J by 4 bases, with 8 bases of the junction left unmatched. The CDR3 covers 14 residues.

Of note for this clone: The germline gene is not matched at one end of the junction; a read error may be the cause. The chain recombines TRBV27 with TRBJ2-5, with 11 bases lining up with TRBD2. The CDR3 has 17 amino acids. Germline loops: CDR1 MNHEY, CDR2 SMNVEV (reference sequence). The CDR3 bases are TGTGCCAGAAGTTTACCTAGCGGGGGGTCCGGTCAAGAGACCCAGTACTTC. This sequence encodes CARSLPSGGSGQETQYF.

This clone has only a few counts. The chain recombines TRBV14 with TRBJ1-6, with D perhaps TRBD1 (5 bases). This CDR3 region has 15 residues. Trimming pared 2 bases from V and 10 bases from J, leaving 15 bases between. CDR1 SGHDN and CDR2 FVKESK come from the germline V gene. The CDR3 nucleotides are TGTGCCAGCAGCCAAAATCAGGGCCGTAGATCACCCCTCCACTTT. Amino acids: CASSQNQGRRSPLHF.

The chain carries TRBV5-1 and TRBJ1-6; TRBD1 agrees at 7 bases. This CDR3 comprises 16 residues. Per germline, CDR1 SGHRS and CDR2 YFSETQ. The trim removed 4 bases at V and 7 bases at J, leaving 11 bases unmatched. CDR3 in amino acids: CASSRREGAGNSPLHF. Written as DNA, the CDR3 is TGCGCCAGCAGCCGCAGGGAGGGGGCGGGAAATTCACCCCTCCACTTT.

The V gene is TRBV18, the J gene TRBJ2-5; D remains unclear. The CDR3 is 15 residues long. V lost 3 bases and J 3 bases, leaving 14 bases between the germline ends. Germline-derived CDR1 and CDR2 are KGHSH and LQKENI. The CDR3 DNA is TGTGCCAGCTCACCCGCGGTGGTGACGAAAGAGACCCAGTACTTC. Its protein is CASSPAVVTKETQYF.

Only a few counts were recorded for this clone. V is TRBV19 and J is TRBJ1-2, with a tentative D call TRBD1 (6 bases). Germline V gene lookup returns CDR1 LNHDA and CDR2 SQIVND (reference sequence). Trimming removed 7 bases from V and 7 bases from J, with 16 bases in between. The CDR3 has 13 residues. The CDR3 sequence: CASIRTDGTGYTF. CDR3 DNA: TGTGCCAGTATTCGGACAGATGGGACTGGCTACACCTTC.